This T cell receptor beta chain stems from a study of T cell responses to AZD1222 COVID-19 vaccine. Study-wide results and limits: White British people made up most donors, females outnumbered males, and clonal diversity was possibly underestimated.

This table comes from immunoSEQ multiplex PCR, and its TCRdb copy is limited to in-frame clones, with some not included. In the table there are over 100,000 clones, roughly 88% of which are singletons. V was cut by 5 bases and J by 0 bases, with 12 bases left in between. The CDR3 totals 15 residues. Germline CDR1 is SGHNT and CDR2 is YYREEE (reference sequence). About this clone: Its specificity is unknown.

The gene calls are TRBV5-4 and TRBJ2-4; D not resolved. The source of this sequence is an adult in good health. Source: peripheral blood, taken on day 0 of AZD1222 vaccination. The CDR3 sequence: CASRPDLLAKNIQYF. In nucleotides, the CDR3 is TGTGCCAGCAGGCCGGATCTTTTAGCCAAAAACATTCAGTACTTC.